This TCR beta chain was recovered during a study of CD8+CD57+ T cells in acquired aplastic anemia. Study outcomes and limitations: Patients shared some 30 CD8+ CDR3 sequences with controls.

This clonotype was observed once. Its cognate antigen is unknown. There are 12 residues in the CDR3. Germline loops: CDR1 MGHRA, CDR2 YSYEKL. V was trimmed by 2 bases and J by 5 bases, leaving 4 bases between them. TCR beta VDJ and CDR3 were profiled, and genomic DNA was the template. TCRdb re-called the reads with MiXCR, one entry per CDR3 protein. The sample lists about 170,000 distinct CDR3 sequences, 40% to 55% occurring once. The sequenced patients had an expansion of CD8+CD57+ cells seen by flow cytometry. Among the patients, all had severe acquired aplastic anemia. Sequencing was carried out using sorted CD4+, CD8+, or CD8+CD57+ T cells (not recorded which) from PBMCs. The receptor was derived from a human donor with aplastic anemia. V is TRBV4-1 and J is TRBJ1-5; D is unclear. The CDR3, as DNA: TGCGCCAGCAGCCAAACAGATCAGCCCCAGCATTTT. It encodes CASSQTDQPQHF.